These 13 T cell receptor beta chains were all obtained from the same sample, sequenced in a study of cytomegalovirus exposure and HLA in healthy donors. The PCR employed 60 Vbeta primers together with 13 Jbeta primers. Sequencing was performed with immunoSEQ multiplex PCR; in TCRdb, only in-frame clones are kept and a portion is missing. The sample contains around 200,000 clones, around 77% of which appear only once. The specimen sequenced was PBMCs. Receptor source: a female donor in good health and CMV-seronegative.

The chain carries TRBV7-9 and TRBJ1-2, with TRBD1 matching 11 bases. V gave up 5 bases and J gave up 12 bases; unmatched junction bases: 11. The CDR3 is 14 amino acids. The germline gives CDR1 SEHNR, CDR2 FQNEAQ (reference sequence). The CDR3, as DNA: TGTGCCAGCAGCCCTATGGGGGACAGGGGGTCGGACACCTTC. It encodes CASSPMGDRGSDTF.

CDR3 sequence reads: CACTPGGIYEQYF. The CDR3 nucleotides read TGTGCCTGTACCCCTGGGGGGATCTACGAGCAGTACTTC. The V and J genes are TRBV30 and TRBJ2-7; the D gene is possibly TRBD2 (6 bases). The length of the CDR3 is 13 residues. The V end was cut by 6 bases, the J end by 3 bases, with 15 bases between. Germline CDR1 is GTSNPN and CDR2 is SVGIG (reference sequence).

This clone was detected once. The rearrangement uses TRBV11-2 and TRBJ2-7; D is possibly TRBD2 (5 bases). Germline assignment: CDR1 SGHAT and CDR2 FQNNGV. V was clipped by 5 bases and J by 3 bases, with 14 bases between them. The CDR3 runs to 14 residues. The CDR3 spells CASSTPGSYYEQYF. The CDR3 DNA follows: TGTGCCAGCAGCACCCCGGGATCCTACTACGAGCAGTACTTC.

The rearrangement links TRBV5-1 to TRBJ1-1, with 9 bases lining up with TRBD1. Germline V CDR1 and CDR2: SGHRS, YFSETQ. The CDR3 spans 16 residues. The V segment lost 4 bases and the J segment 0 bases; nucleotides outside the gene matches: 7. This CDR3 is CASSAATGGMNTEAFF. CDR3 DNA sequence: TGCGCCAGCAGCGCGGCGACAGGGGGAATGAACACTGAAGCTTTCTTT.

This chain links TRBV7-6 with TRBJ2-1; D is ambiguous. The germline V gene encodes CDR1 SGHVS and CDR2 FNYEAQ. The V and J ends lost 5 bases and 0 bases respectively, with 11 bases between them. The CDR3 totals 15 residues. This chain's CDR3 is CASSPRASSYNEQFF. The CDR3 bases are TGTGCCAGCAGCCCTCGCGCGAGCTCCTACAATGAGCAGTTCTTC.

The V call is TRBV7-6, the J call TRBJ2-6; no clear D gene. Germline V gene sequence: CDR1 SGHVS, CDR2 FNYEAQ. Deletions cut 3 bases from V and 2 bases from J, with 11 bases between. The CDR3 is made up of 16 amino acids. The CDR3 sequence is CASSFRPGTGANVLTF. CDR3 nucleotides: TGTGCCAGCAGCTTCAGGCCAGGCACTGGGGCCAACGTCCTGACTTTC.

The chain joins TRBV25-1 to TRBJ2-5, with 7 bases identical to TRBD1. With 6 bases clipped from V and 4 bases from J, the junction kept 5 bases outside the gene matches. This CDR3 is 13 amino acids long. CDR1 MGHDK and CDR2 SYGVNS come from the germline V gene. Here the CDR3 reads CASRQTGSETQYF. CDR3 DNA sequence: TGTGCCAGCAGACAGACAGGGTCAGAGACCCAGTACTTC.

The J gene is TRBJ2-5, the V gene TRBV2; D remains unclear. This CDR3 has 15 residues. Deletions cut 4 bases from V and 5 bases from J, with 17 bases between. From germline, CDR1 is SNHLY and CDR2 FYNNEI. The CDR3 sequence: CASSVTRSTPETQYF. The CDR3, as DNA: TGTGCCAGCAGTGTTACCCGATCTACCCCGGAGACCCAGTACTTC.

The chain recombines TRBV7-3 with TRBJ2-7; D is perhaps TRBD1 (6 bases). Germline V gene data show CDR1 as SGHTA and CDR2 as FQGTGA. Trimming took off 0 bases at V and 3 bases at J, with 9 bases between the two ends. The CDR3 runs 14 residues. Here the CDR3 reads CASSLTAGDYEQYF. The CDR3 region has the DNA TGTGCCAGCAGCTTAACGGCAGGGGACTACGAGCAGTACTTC.

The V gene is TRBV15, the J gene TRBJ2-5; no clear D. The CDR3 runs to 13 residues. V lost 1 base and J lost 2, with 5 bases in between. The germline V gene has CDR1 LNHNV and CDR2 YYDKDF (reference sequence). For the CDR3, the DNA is TGTGCCACCAGCAGAGGCACACAAGAGACCCAGTACTTC. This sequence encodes CATSRGTQETQYF.

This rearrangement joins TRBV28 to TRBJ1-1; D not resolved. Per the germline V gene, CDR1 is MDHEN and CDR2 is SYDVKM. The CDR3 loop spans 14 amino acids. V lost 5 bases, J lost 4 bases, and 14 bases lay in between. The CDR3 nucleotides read TGTGCCAGCAGTCCCTATCCTGGGAGCACTGAAGCTTTCTTT. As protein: CASSPYPGSTEAFF.

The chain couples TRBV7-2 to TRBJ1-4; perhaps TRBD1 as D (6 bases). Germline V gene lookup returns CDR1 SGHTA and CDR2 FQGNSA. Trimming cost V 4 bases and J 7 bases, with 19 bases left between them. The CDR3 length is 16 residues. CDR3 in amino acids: CASSWTIRGIGEKLFF. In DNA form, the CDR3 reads TGTGCCAGCAGCTGGACGATCAGGGGAATAGGTGAAAAACTGTTTTTT. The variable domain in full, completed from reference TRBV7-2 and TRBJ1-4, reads GAGVSQSPSNKVTEKGKDVELRCDPISGHTALYWYRQSLGQGLEFLIYFQGNSAPDKSGLPSDRFSAERTGGSVSTLTIQRTQQEDSAVYLCASSWTIRGIGEKLFFGSGTQLSVL.

CDR3 residues: CASSHLLDRDSNTGELFF. The CDR3 region has the DNA TGTGCCAGCAGCCACCTCCTTGACAGAGACTCGAACACCGGGGAGCTGTTTTTT. The rearrangement joins TRBV12-1 to TRBJ2-2; the table's D call, TRBD1, was not checked against the DNA. TRBV12-1 is a known pseudogene. The CDR3 covers 18 residues.